The clone carrying this TCR beta chain appeared many times. Other DNA variants within this sample encode the same CDR3. The sample comes from a study of beta chain features in type 1 diabetes. Study-level information: Cell yields, gender and age were comparable in patients and healthy donors.

Germline lookup yields CDR1 SGHTA and CDR2 FQGNSA. This CDR3 has 15 residues. V trimming: 4 bases; J trimming: 7 bases; junction bases outside the gene matches: 8. Reverse transcribing all isolated RNA meant expressed TCRB transcripts were sequenced. The assay was immunoSEQ multiplex PCR, and TCRdb's table has in-frame clones only and misses some. The table lists 250,000 or so clones, 25% to 30% of them singletons. The sequence was obtained from a man aged 25 to 40 in good health. The sample comprised central memory CD4+ T cells from blood. The chain links TRBV7-2 to TRBJ2-1, with 9 bases fitting TRBD2. CDR3 loop: CASSSDRAGGNEQFF. The DNA for the CDR3 is TGTGCCAGCAGCTCCGACAGGGCGGGAGGGAATGAGCAGTTCTTC.